This entry is about one TCR beta chain. This sample is part of a study of blood T cell repertoires in COVID-19. Turning to the study itself: Acute-phase and convalescent COVID-19 samples originated in the United States, Italy and Spain. T cells, B-cell-depleted T cells, or PBMCs supplied cDNA or gDNA.

Germline CDR1 and CDR2: SGHDN and FVKESK. CDR3 size: 13 residues. Trimming stripped 1 base from V and 3 bases from J, with 7 bases between. Authors' processing steps: The authors estimated nucleated cell counts from reference gene primer amplification. Some clones are missing from TCRdb's copy, which holds only in-frame ones; the method was immunoSEQ multiplex PCR. D and trimming were read from the DNA, whereas the V and J calls and clone size are those reported in that table. The table includes around 59,000 clones, 75% to 85% detected once. Sequenced material: peripheral blood. The V gene is TRBV14, the J gene TRBJ2-7; unclear D gene. The sequence was obtained from a man in his 60s with acute or convalescent COVID-19. The CDR3 coding sequence is TGTGCCAGCAGCCAAGCCTACTACTACGAGCAGTACTTC. It encodes CASSQAYYYEQYF. The full variable domain, rest sourced from reference TRBV14 and TRBJ2-7, is EAGVTQFPSHSVIEKGQTVTLRCDPISGHDNLYWYRRVMGKEIKFLLHFVKESKQDESGMPNNRFLAERTGGTYSTLKVQPAELEDSGVYFCASSQAYYYEQYFGPGTRLTVT.